This T cell receptor (beta chain) was found in a study of T cell responses to AZD1222 COVID-19 vaccine. Measured with immunoSEQ multiplex PCR; TCRdb has only the in-frame clones, and not every one. The sample contains around 150,000 clones, 85% to 95% of which appear only once. The sequence came from an adult in good health. Sample: peripheral blood, taken on day 0 of AZD1222 vaccination.

CDR3 in amino acids: CASSITSGQNNEQFF. The CDR3 DNA reads as TGTGCCAGCAGCATTACTAGCGGACAAAACAATGAGCAGTTCTTC. The rearrangement links TRBV5-6 to TRBJ2-1; 8 bases are a match to TRBD2. The germline gives CDR1 SGHDT, CDR2 YYEEEE. CDR3 length: 15 residues. V gave up 4 bases and J gave up 5 bases; unmatched junction bases: 8.